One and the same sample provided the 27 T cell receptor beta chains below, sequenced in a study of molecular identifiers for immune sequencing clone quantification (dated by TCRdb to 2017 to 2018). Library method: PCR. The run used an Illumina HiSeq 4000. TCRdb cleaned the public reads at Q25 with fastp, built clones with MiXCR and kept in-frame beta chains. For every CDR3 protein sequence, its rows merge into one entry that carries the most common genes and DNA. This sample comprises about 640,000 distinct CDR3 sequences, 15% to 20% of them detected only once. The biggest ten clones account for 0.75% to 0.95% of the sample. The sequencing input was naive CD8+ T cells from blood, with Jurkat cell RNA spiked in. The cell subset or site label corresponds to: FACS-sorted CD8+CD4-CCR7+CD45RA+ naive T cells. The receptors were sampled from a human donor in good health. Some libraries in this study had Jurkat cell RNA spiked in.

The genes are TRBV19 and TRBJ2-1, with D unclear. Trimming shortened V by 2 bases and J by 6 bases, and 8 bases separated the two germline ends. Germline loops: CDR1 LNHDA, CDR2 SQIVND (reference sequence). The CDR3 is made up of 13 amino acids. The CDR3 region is CASSISSGNEQFF. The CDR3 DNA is TGTGCCAGTAGTATATCTTCAGGCAATGAGCAGTTCTTC.

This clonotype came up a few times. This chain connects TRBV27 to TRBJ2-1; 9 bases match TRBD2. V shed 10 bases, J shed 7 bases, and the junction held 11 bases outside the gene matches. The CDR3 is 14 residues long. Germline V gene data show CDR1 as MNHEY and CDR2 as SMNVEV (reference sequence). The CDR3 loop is CATQMAGGGNEQFF. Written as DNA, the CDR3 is TGTGCCACCCAAATGGCGGGAGGGGGGAATGAGCAGTTCTTC.

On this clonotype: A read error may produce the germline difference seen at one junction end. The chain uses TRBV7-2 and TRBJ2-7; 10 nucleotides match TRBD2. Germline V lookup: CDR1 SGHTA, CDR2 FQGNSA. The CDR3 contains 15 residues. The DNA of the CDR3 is TGTGCCAGCGGCTTAGGGGCTAGCGGGGGCTACGAGCTGTACTTC. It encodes CASGLGASGGYELYF.

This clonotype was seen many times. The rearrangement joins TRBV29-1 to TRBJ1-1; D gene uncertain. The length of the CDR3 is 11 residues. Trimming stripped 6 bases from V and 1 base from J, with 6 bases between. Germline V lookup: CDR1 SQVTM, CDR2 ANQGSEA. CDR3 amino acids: CSVRQNTEAFF. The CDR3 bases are TGCAGCGTCCGACAGAACACTGAAGCTTTCTTT.

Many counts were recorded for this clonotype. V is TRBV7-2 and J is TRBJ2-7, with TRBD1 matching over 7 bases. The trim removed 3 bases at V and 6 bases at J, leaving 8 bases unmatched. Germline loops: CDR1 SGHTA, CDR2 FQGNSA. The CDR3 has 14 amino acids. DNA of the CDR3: TGTGCCAGCAGCTTTCTGGGCAGGGGGTCCGAGCAGTACTTC. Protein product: CASSFLGRGSEQYF.

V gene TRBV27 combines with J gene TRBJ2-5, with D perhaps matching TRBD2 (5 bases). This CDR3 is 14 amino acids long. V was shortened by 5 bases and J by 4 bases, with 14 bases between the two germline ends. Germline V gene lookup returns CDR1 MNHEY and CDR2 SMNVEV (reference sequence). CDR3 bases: TGTGCCAGCAGTCCCACCCCCGGAGGAGAGACCCAGTACTTC. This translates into CASSPTPGGETQYF.

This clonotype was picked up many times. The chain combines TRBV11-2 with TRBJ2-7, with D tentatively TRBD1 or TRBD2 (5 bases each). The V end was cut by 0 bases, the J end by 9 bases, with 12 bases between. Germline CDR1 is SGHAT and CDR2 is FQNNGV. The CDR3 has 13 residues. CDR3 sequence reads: CASSLDEFGGQYF. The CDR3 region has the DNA TGTGCCAGCAGCTTAGATGAATTTGGGGGGCAGTACTTC.

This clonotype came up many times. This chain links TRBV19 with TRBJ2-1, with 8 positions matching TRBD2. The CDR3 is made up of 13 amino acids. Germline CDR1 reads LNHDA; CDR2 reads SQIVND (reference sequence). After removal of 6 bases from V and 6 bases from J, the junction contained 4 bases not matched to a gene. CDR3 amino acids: CASSPGLGNEQFF. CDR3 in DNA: TGTGCCAGTAGCCCGGGACTAGGCAATGAGCAGTTCTTC.

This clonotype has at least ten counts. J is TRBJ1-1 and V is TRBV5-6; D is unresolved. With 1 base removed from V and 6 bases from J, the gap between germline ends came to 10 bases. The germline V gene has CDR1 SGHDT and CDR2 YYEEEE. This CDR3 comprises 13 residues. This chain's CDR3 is CASSLSVLPEAFF. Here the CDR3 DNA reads TGTGCCAGCAGCTTGTCTGTGTTGCCTGAAGCTTTCTTT. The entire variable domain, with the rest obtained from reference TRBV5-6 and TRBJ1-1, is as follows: DAGVTQSPTHLIKTRGQQVTLRCSPKSGHDTVSWYQQALGQGPQFIFQYYEEEERQRGNFPDRFSGHQFPNYSSELNVNALLLGDSALYLCASSLSVLPEAFFGQGTRLTVV.

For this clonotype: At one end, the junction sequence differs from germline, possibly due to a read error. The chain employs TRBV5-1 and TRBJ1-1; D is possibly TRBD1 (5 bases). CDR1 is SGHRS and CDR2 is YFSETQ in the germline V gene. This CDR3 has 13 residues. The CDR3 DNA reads TGCGCCAGCAGCTATAGGGGTAGCACTGAAGCTCTCTTT. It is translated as CASSYRGSTEALF.

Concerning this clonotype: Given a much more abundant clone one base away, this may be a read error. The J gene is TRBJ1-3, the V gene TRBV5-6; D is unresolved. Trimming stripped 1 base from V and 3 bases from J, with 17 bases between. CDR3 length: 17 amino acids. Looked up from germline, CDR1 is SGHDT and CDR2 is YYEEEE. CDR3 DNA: TGTGCCAGCAGCTTGCCGAGCCCCAGGAGCCTTGGAAACACCATATATTTT. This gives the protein CASSLPSPRSLGNTIYF.

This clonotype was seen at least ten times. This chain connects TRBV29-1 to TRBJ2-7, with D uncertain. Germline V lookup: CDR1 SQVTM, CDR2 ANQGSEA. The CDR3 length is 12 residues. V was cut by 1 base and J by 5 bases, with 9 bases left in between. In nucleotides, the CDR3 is TGCAGCGTTGAAGTCAGCATCGACGAGCAGTACTTC. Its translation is CSVEVSIDEQYF.

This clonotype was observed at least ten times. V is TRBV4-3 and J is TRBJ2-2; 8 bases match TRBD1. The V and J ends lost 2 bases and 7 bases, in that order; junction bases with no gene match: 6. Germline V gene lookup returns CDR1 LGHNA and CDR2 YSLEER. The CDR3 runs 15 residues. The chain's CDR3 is CASSQSQGAVGELFF. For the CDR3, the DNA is TGCGCCAGCAGCCAATCGCAGGGGGCAGTCGGGGAGCTGTTTTTT.

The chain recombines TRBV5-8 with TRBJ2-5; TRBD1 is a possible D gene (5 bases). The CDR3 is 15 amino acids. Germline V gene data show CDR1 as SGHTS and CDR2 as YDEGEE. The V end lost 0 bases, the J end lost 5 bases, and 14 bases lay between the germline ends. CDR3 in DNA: TGTGCCAGCAGCTTGGAACAGGATCTCAGGGAGACCCAGTACTTC. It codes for CASSLEQDLRETQYF. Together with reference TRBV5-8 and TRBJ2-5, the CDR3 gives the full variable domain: EAGVTQSPTHLIKTRGQQATLRCSPISGHTSVYWYQQALGLGLQFLLWYDEGEERNRGNFPPRFSGRQFPNYSSELNVNALELEDSALYLCASSLEQDLRETQYFGPGTRLLVL.

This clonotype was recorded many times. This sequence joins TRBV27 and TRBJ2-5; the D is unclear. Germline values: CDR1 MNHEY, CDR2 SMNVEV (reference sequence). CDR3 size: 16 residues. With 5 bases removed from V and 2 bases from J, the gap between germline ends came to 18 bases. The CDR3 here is CASSPLTPRRQETQYF. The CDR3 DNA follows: TGTGCCAGCAGTCCGCTGACACCCAGGAGACAAGAGACCCAGTACTTC.

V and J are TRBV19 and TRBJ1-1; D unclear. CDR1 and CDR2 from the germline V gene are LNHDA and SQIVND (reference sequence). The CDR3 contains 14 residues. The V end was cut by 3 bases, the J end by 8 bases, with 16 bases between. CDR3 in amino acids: CASSIAWTALEAFF. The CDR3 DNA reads TGTGCCAGTAGTATTGCTTGGACCGCTCTAGAAGCTTTCTTT.

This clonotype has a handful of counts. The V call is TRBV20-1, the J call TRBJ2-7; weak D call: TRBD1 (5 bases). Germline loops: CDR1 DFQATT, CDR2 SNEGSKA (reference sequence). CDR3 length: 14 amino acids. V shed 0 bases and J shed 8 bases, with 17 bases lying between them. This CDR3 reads CSARDRKGYNKQYF. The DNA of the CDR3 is TGCAGTGCTAGAGATAGGAAGGGGTACAACAAGCAGTACTTC.

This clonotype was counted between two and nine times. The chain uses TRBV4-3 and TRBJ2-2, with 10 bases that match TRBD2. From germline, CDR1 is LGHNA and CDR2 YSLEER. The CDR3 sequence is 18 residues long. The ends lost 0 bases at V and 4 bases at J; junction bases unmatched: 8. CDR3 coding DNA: TGCGCCAGCAGCCAAGATCTTTTCAGCGGGGGGGCCACCGGGGAGCTGTTTTTT. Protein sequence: CASSQDLFSGGATGELFF.

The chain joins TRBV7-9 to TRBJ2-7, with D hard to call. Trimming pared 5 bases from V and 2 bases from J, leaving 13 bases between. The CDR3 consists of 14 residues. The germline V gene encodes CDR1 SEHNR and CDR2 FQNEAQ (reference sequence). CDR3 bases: TGTGCCAGCAGCGCCGGGTCCTTCACCTACGAGCAGTACTTC. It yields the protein CASSAGSFTYEQYF.

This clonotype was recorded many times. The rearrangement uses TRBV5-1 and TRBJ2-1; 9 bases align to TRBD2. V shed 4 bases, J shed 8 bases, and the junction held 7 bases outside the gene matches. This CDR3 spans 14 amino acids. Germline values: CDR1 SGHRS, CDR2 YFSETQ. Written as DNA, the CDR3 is TGCGCCAGCAGCGGCGGCGGGGGGGCCTATGAGCAGTTCTTC. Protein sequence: CASSGGGGAYEQFF.

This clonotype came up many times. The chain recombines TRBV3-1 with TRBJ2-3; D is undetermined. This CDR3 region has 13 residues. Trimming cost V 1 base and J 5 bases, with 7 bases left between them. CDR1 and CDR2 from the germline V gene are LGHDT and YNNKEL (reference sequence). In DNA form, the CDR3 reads TGTGCCAGCAGCCAAGGTGGGGAAGATACGCAGTATTTT. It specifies CASSQGGEDTQYF.

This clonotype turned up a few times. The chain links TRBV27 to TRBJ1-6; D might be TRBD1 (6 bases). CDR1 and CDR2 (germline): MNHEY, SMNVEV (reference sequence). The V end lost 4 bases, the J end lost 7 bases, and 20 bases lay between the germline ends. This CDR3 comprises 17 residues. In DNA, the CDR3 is TGTGCCAGCAGTTACCAAGGCGGGGGCAGTTTGAATTCACCCCTCCACTTT. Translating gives CASSYQGGGSLNSPLHF.

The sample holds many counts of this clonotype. CDR3 DNA: TGTGCCAGCAGCGAGACAGGGCTTGCCTACGAGCAGTACTTC. Amino acids: CASSETGLAYEQYF. The V call is TRBV27, the J call TRBJ2-7; 7 bases are shared with TRBD1. V was clipped by 6 bases and J by 2 bases; unmatched bases: 7. This CDR3 region has 14 residues. Germline loops: CDR1 MNHEY, CDR2 SMNVEV (reference sequence).

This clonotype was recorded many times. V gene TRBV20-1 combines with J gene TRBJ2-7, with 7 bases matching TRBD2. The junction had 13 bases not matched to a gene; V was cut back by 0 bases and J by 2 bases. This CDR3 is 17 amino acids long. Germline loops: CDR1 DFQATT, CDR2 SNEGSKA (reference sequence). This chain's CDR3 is CSARDWGSLAEPYEQYF. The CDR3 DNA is TGCAGTGCTAGAGATTGGGGTAGCCTAGCGGAACCCTACGAGCAGTACTTC.

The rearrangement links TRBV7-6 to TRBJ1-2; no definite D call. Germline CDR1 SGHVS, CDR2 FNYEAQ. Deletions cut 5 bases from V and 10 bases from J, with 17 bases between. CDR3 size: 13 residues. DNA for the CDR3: TGTGCCAGCAGCCCAGTGGGCGTCGGGTACTACACCTTC. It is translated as CASSPVGVGYYTF.

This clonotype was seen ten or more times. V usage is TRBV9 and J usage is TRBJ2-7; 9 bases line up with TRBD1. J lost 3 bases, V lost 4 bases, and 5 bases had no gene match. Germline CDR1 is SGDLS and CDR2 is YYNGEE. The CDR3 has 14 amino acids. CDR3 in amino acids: CASSPQDRGYEQYF. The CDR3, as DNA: TGTGCCAGCAGCCCTCAGGACAGGGGCTACGAGCAGTACTTC.

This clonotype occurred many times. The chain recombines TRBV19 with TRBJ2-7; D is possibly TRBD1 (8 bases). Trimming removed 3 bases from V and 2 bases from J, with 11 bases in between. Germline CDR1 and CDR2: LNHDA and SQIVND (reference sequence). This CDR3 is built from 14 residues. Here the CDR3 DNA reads TGTGCCAGTAGTATTACAGGGGGGGCCTACGAGCAGTACTTC. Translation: CASSITGGAYEQYF.